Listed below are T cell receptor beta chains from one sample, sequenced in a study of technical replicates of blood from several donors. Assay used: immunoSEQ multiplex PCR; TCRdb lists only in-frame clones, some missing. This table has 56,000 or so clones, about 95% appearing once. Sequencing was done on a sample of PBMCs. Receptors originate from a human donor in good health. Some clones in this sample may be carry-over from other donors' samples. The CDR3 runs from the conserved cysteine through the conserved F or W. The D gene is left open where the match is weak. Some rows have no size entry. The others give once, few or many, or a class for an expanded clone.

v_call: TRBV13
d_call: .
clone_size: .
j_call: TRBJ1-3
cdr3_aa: CASTNRERNTIYF
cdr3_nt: TGTGCCAGCACGAACAGGGAGAGAAACACCATATATTTT

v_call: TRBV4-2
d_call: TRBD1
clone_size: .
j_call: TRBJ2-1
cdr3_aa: CASSLGQGAYNEQFF
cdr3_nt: TGTGCCAGCAGCCTGGGACAGGGGGCCTACAATGAGCAGTTCTTC

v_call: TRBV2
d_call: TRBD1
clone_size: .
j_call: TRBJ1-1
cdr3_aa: CASTRTGGSQGTEAFF
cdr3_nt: TGTGCCAGCACTCGGACAGGGGGTAGTCAGGGCACTGAAGCTTTCTTT

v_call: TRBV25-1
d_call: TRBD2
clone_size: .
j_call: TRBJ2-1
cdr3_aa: CASSETSGRPMYNEQFF
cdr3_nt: TGTGCCAGCAGTGAAACTAGCGGGAGGCCCATGTACAATGAGCAGTTCTTC

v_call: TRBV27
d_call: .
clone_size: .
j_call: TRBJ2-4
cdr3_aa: CASSRSGSVSAKNIQYF
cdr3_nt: TGTGCCAGCAGTAGATCGGGGTCGGTGAGTGCCAAAAACATTCAGTACTTC

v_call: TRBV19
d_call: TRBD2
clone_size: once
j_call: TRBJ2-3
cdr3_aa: CASIGLAATDTQYF
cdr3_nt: TGTGCCAGTATCGGACTAGCGGCTACAGATACGCAGTATTTT

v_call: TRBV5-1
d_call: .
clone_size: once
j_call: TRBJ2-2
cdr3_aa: CASSLIQGGELFF
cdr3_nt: TGCGCCAGCAGCTTGATACAGGGCGGGGAGCTGTTTTTT

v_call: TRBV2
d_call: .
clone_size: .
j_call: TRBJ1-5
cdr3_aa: CAGTSGNYGQPQHF
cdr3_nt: TGTGCCGGTACCTCCGGGAATTATGGTCAGCCCCAGCATTTT

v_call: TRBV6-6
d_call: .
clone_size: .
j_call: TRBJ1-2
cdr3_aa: CASSPGWEEGYTF
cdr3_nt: TGTGCCAGCAGTCCTGGCTGGGAGGAGGGCTACACCTTC

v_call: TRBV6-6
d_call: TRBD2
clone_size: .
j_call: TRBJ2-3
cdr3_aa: CASTPWAGGILDTQYF
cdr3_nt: TGTGCCAGCACCCCTTGGGCGGGGGGGATATTAGATACGCAGTATTTT

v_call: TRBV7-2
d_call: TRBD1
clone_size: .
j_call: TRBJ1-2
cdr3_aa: CASTTDRGNYGYTF
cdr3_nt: TGTGCCAGCACTACGGACAGGGGGAACTATGGCTACACCTTC

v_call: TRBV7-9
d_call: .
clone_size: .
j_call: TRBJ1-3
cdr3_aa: CASSLDILSGNTIYF
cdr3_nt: TGTGCCAGCAGCTTGGACATTTTATCTGGAAACACCATATATTTT

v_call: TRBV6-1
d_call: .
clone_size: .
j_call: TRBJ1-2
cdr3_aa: CASSFDRLSDYGYTF
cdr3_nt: TGTGCCAGCAGTTTCGACAGACTTTCTGACTATGGCTACACCTTC

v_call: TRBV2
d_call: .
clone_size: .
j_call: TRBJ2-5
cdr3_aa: CASTADQGETQYF
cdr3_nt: TGTGCCAGCACCGCCGACCAGGGGGAGACCCAGTACTTC

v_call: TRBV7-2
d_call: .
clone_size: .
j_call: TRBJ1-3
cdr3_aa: CASSSQQGSGNTIYF
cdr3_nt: TGTGCCAGCAGCTCCCAACAGGGCTCTGGAAACACCATATATTTT

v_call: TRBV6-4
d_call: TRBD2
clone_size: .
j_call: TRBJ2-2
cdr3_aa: CASSAVAGDTGELFF
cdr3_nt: TGTGCCAGCAGCGCCGTAGCGGGAGATACCGGGGAGCTGTTTTTT

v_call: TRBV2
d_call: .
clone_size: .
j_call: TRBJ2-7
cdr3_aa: CASSEGVLGSSYEQYF
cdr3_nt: TGTGCCAGCAGTGAAGGTGTTTTGGGCTCCTCCTACGAGCAGTACTTC

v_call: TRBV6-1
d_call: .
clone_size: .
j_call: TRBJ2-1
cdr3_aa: CASNRGEYNEQFF
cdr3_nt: TGTGCCAGCAACCGCGGAGAATACAATGAGCAGTTCTTC

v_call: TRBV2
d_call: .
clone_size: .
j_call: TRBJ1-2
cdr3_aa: CASSGRTRAAGGYTF
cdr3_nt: TGTGCCAGCAGTGGACGGACAAGGGCAGCAGGAGGCTACACCTTC

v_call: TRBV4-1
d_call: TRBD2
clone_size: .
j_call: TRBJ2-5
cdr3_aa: CASSQLAGGRETQYF
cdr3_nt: TGCGCCAGCAGCCAACTAGCGGGGGGACGGGAGACCCAGTACTTC

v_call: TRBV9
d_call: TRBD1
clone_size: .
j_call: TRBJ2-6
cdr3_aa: CASSVGTGQARTGANVLTF
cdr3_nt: TGTGCCAGCAGCGTTGGAACGGGACAGGCCCGTACTGGGGCCAACGTCCTGACTTTC

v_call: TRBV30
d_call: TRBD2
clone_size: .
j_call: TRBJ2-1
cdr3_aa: CAWSVSRVAGVLF
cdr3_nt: TGTGCCTGGAGTGTTAGCCGTGTCGCGGGAGTGCTCTTC

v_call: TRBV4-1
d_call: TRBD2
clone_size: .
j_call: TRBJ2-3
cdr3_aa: CASGLAGGITDTQYF
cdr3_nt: TGCGCCAGTGGGCTAGCGGGAGGTATCACAGATACGCAGTATTTT

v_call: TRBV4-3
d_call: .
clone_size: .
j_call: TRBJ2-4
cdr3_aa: CASSQGVAAGKNIQYF
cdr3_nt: TGCGCCAGCAGCCAAGGTGTGGCGGCGGGCAAAAACATTCAGTACTTC

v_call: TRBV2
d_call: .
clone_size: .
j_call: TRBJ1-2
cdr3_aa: CARTQGTYGYTF
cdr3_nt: TGTGCCAGGACCCAGGGGACCTATGGCTACACCTTC

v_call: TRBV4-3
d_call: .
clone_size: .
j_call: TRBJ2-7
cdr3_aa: CASSRYFEGGSYEQYF
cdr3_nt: TGCGCCAGCAGCCGGTATTTTGAGGGCGGATCCTACGAGCAGTACTTC

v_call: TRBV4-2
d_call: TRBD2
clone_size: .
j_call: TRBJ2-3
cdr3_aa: CASSPTRGGPADTQYF
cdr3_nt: TGTGCCAGCAGCCCAACACGCGGGGGGCCTGCAGATACGCAGTATTTT

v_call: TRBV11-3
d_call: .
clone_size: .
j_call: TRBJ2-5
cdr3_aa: CASSRGRGQQETQYF
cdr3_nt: TGTGCCAGCAGCCGGGGGAGAGGCCAACAAGAGACCCAGTACTTC

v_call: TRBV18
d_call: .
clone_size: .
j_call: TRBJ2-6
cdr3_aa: CASSPTSFGANVLTF
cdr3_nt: TGTGCCAGCTCACCGACTAGTTTTGGGGCCAACGTCCTGACTTTC

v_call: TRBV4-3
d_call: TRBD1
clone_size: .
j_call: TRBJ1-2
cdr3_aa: CASSQERRQGSGGYTF
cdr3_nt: TGCGCCAGCAGCCAAGAAAGGAGACAGGGTAGCGGTGGCTACACCTTC

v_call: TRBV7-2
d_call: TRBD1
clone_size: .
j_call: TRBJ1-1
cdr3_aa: CASSPSRQGVQAFF
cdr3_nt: TGTGCCAGCAGCCCTAGTCGTCAGGGGGTTCAAGCTTTCTTT

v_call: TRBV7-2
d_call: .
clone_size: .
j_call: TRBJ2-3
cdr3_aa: CASSLGGSLTDTQYF
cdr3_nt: TGTGCCAGCAGCTTAGGAGGGTCACTCACAGATACGCAGTATTTT

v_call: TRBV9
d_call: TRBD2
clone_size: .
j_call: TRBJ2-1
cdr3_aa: CASSVDPAGNEQFF
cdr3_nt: TGTGCCAGCAGCGTAGATCCAGCGGGAAATGAGCAGTTCTTC

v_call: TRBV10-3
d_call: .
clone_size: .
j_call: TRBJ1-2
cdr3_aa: CATTQSTDYNGYTF
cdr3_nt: TGTGCCACCACGCAATCGACAGATTATAATGGCTACACCTTC

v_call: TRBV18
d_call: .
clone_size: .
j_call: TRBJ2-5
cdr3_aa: CASSPSRETQYF
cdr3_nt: TGTGCCAGCTCACCTTCGAGAGAGACCCAGTACTTC

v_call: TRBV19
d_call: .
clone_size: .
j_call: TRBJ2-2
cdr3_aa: CASSPQGGTGELFF
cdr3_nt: TGTGCCAGTAGCCCCCAAGGGGGCACCGGGGAGCTGTTTTTT

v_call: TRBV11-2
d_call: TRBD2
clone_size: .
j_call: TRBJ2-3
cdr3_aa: CASSLSASGRNPSTDTQYF
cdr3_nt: TGTGCCAGCAGCTTATCGGCTAGCGGGAGGAATCCTAGCACAGATACGCAGTATTTT

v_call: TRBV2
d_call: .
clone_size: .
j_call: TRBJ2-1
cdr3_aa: CASRGPAGGGRDNEQFF
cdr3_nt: TGTGCCAGCAGAGGCCCAGCCGGGGGAGGACGAGACAATGAGCAGTTCTTC

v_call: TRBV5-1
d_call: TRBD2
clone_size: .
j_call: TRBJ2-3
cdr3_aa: CASSLGGSSDTQYF
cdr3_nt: TGCGCCAGCAGCTTGGGCGGGAGCTCAGATACGCAGTATTTT

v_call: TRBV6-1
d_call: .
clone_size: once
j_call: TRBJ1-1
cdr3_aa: CASRAGWGINEAFF
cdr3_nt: TGTGCCAGCAGGGCGGGTTGGGGAATTAATGAAGCTTTCTTT

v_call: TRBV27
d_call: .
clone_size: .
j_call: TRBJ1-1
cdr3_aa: CASSSRNTEAFF
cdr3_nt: TGTGCCAGCAGTTCTAGGAACACTGAAGCTTTCTTT

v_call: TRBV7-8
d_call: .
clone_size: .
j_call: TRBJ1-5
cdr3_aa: CASSSIAGRVYQPQHF
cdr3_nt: TGTGCCAGCAGCTCGATTGCAGGGAGGGTCTATCAGCCCCAGCATTTT

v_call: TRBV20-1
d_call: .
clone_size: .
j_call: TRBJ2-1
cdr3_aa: CSARPTREQFF
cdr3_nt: TGCAGTGCTCGGCCAACCAGGGAGCAGTTCTTC

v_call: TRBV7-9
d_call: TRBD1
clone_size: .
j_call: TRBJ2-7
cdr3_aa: CASSSKTGAFYEQYF
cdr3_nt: TGTGCCAGCAGCTCTAAGACAGGGGCATTCTACGAGCAGTACTTC

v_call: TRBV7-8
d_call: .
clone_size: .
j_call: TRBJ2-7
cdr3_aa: CASSLDQGLVAYEQYF
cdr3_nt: TGTGCCAGCAGCTTAGATCAGGGATTAGTTGCCTACGAGCAGTACTTC